Below are 16 T cell receptor beta chains sequenced from a single sample in a study of T cells in narcolepsy (dated by TCRdb to 2017 to 2018). The library came from the immunoSEQ multiplex PCR assay. The clones in this table, taken by TCRdb from immuneACCESS, are in-frame only. Not every clone is retained; where verified, under half of the shortfall comes from an unresolved V gene, and the cause of the rest is unknown. The sample table shows roughly 30,000 clones, and roughly 80% are seen once. The top ten clones comprise roughly 3.5% of the sample. The specimen sequenced was memory (CD45RA-) CD4+ T cells from blood. The meaning of the sample's cell subset or site label: memory T cells sorted ex vivo from peripheral blood. The receptors stem from a human donor in good health.

V and J are TRBV11-2 and TRBJ2-4; D is perhaps TRBD2 (6 bases). Germline CDR1 is SGHAT and CDR2 is FQNNGV. The CDR3 is 15 residues long. Between the trimmed V and J ends, which lost 1 base and 7 bases, there was a span of 14 bases. This CDR3 is CASSLVWTMKNIQYF. The CDR3 DNA reads as TGTGCCAGCAGCTTAGTCTGGACTATGAAGAACATTCAGTACTTC.

The chain employs TRBV5-1 and TRBJ2-1, with TRBD1 matching 8 bases. The junction had 7 bases not matched to a gene; V was cut back by 2 bases and J by 12 bases. This CDR3 is built from 13 residues. Germline CDR1 is SGHRS and CDR2 is YFSETQ. The CDR3 DNA reads TGCGCCAGCAGCTTAGGACAGGGTCTGCCGCAGTTCTTC. Its protein is CASSLGQGLPQFF.

This clone was picked up one time. V and J are TRBV19 and TRBJ1-1, with D possibly TRBD1 on 6 matching bases. Looked up from germline, CDR1 is LNHDA and CDR2 is SQIVND (reference sequence). The CDR3 extends over 16 amino acids. Deletions cut 7 bases from V and 0 bases from J, with 18 bases between. The CDR3 protein is CASNKQGIPMNTEAFF. The CDR3, as DNA: TGTGCCAGTAATAAACAGGGAATACCCATGAACACTGAAGCTTTCTTT.

V gene TRBV9 combines with J gene TRBJ2-3, with D possibly TRBD1 on 6 matching bases. Germline assignment: CDR1 SGDLS and CDR2 YYNGEE. The CDR3 is made up of 18 amino acids. V was shortened by 3 bases and J by 0 bases, with 20 bases between the two germline ends. The CDR3 spells CASSAIGGTRTSTDTQYF. Written as DNA, the CDR3 is TGTGCCAGCAGCGCAATAGGGGGAACGCGGACTAGCACAGATACGCAGTATTTT.

The chain employs TRBV6-1 and TRBJ1-4, with D possibly matching TRBD1 (5 bases). There are 13 residues in the CDR3. The germline V gene encodes CDR1 MNHNS and CDR2 SASEGT. V was shortened by 2 bases and J by 8 bases, with 9 bases between the two germline ends. The CDR3 region has the DNA TGTGCCAGCAGTGAACAGGGATGGGAAAAACTGTTTTTT. This sequence encodes CASSEQGWEKLFF.

The CDR3, as DNA: TGCGCCAGCGGGAGGGAAGGAGATACGCAGTATTTT. This codes for CASGREGDTQYF. This chain connects TRBV5-1 to TRBJ2-3, with 7 bases lining up with TRBD2. V lost 7 bases and J lost 5; bases outside the gene matches: 4. Germline V gene data show CDR1 as SGHRS and CDR2 as YFSETQ. This CDR3 is built from 12 residues.

The chain combines TRBV5-1 with TRBJ2-6; D gene unclear. From germline, CDR1 is SGHRS and CDR2 YFSETQ. Trimming removed 3 bases at V and 2 bases at J, with 21 bases between. The CDR3 has 19 residues. CDR3 sequence: CASSSPGLGWDTGANVLTF. The CDR3 DNA reads as TGCGCCAGCAGCTCCCCCGGGCTGGGCTGGGATACTGGGGCCAACGTCCTGACTTTC.

V is TRBV7-8 and J is TRBJ2-1; D might be TRBD2 (5 bases). Trimming left V 2 bases short and J 0 bases short, with 11 bases between. The CDR3 runs 16 residues. The germline V gene encodes CDR1 SGHVS and CDR2 FQNEAQ. This CDR3 reads CASSLLASSSYNEQFF. The CDR3 bases are TGTGCCAGCAGCTTACTAGCTTCGAGCTCCTACAATGAGCAGTTCTTC.

This clone was detected only a few times. The chain combines TRBV29-1 with TRBJ2-7; D uncertain. The V and J ends lost 4 bases and 0 bases respectively, with 13 bases between them. This CDR3 has 14 amino acids. Germline V CDR1 and CDR2: SQVTM, ANQGSEA. This CDR3 reads CSVGQDTHSYEQYF. CDR3 DNA: TGCAGCGTTGGCCAGGATACCCACTCCTACGAGCAGTACTTC.

V usage is TRBV19 and J usage is TRBJ1-1; tentatively, D is TRBD1 (5 bases). CDR1 LNHDA and CDR2 SQIVND come from the germline V gene (reference sequence). The CDR3 runs 16 residues. Trimming took 2 bases from V and 3 from J, leaving 16 bases between them. CDR3 region: CASSIRQVGGDTEAFF. For the CDR3, the DNA is TGTGCCAGTAGTATACGGCAAGTTGGGGGTGACACTGAAGCTTTCTTT. Full variable domain (rest looked up from reference TRBV19 and TRBJ1-1): DGGITQSPKYLFRKEGQNVTLSCEQNLNHDAMYWYRQDPGQGLRLIYYSQIVNDFQKGDIAEGYSVSREKKESFPLTVTSAQKNPTAFYLCASSIRQVGGDTEAFFGQGTRLTVV.

The gene calls are TRBV28 and TRBJ1-5; D gene unclear. This CDR3 contains 12 residues. V lost 4 bases, J lost 4 bases, and 5 bases lay in between. Germline V gene data show CDR1 as MDHEN and CDR2 as SYDVKM. The CDR3 DNA reads TGTGCCAGCAGTTGGGGAAATCAGCCCCAGCATTTT. This codes for CASSWGNQPQHF.

V is TRBV6-1 and J is TRBJ1-5; 7 nucleotides match TRBD1. The germline V gene has CDR1 MNHNS and CDR2 SASEGT. This CDR3 has 13 residues. V gave up 5 bases and J gave up 5 bases; unmatched junction bases: 3. CDR3 in amino acids: CASSLQGYQPQHF. Written as DNA, the CDR3 is TGTGCCAGCAGTCTACAGGGGTATCAGCCCCAGCATTTT.

This sequence joins TRBV19 and TRBJ2-6; D uncertain. The germline V and J ends were trimmed by 8 bases and 3 bases, with 8 bases remaining between them. The CDR3 loop spans 13 amino acids. Germline CDR1 is LNHDA and CDR2 is SQIVND (reference sequence). CDR3 in DNA: TGTGCCAGTGCCCTTGGTGGGGCCAACGTCCTGACTTTC. Its translation: CASALGGANVLTF.

The genes are TRBV6-6 and TRBJ1-1; the D gene is possibly TRBD1 (5 bases). Germline-derived CDR1 and CDR2 are MNHNY and SVGAGI (reference sequence). The CDR3 loop spans 15 amino acids. V was trimmed by 2 bases and J by 0 bases, leaving 10 bases between them. CDR3 nucleotide sequence: TGTGCCAGCAGTTACGGTGACAGAGTGAACACTGAAGCTTTCTTT. Its translation: CASSYGDRVNTEAFF.

J is TRBJ2-1 and V is TRBV6-6, with D maybe TRBD2 (5 bases). V lost 10 bases and J lost 9, with 13 bases in between. The V gene's germline CDR1 is MNHNY and CDR2 SVGAGI (reference sequence). The CDR3 is made up of 11 amino acids. The CDR3: CATLAVSEQFF. The CDR3 nucleotides read TGTGCCACCCTAGCAGTTTCTGAGCAGTTCTTC.

This clone was recorded a few times. The chain employs TRBV7-9 and TRBJ2-1, with 9 bases fitting TRBD1. V shed 5 bases and J 1 base; nucleotides not matched to a gene: 9. The germline V gene encodes CDR1 SEHNR and CDR2 FQNEAQ (reference sequence). CDR3 length: 17 amino acids. This CDR3 reads CASSPASGQGSYNEQFF. CDR3 nucleotides: TGTGCCAGCAGCCCCGCTTCGGGACAGGGTTCCTACAATGAGCAGTTCTTC. Full variable domain (remainder filled in from reference TRBV7-9 and TRBJ2-1): DTGVSQNPRHKITKRGQNVTFRCDPISEHNRLYWYRQTLGQGPEFLTYFQNEAQLEKSRLLSDRFSAERPKGSFSTLEIQRTEQGDSAMYLCASSPASGQGSYNEQFFGPGTRLTVL.